A single sample is the source of the 6 T cell receptor beta chains below, sequenced in a study of T cell repertoires in cytomegalovirus infection. No cognate antigen is known for these TCRs. Each CDR3 protein gets one entry after TCRdb re-called the reads with MiXCR. The sample has about 89,000 distinct CDR3 sequences; 25% to 30% are singletons. Sequencing was performed on CD8+ T cells from cultured PBMCs, taken from culture after CMV antigen stimulation. The source is a human donor in good health (CMV status not recorded). Some clones in this sample may be carry-over from other donors' samples.

J is TRBJ2-2 and V is TRBV27, with D uncertain. This CDR3 is built from 14 residues. Per the germline V gene, CDR1 is MNHEY and CDR2 is SMNVEV (reference sequence). Trimming pared 8 bases from V and 7 bases from J, leaving 17 bases between. The DNA for the CDR3 is TGTGCCAGCGGTCGTGACTTGAGGAACGGGGAGCTGTTTTTT. Residues: CASGRDLRNGELFF.

To note about this clonotype: As the CDR3 is not closed by the conserved phenylalanine or tryptophan, this likely results from a read error. The chain is built from TRBV6-6 and TRBJ1-4; TRBD1 aligns across 7 bases. Losses at the gene ends were 2 bases for V and 5 bases for J; bases not matched to a gene: 2. The CDR3 contains 14 residues. Germline V gives CDR1 MNHNY, CDR2 SVGAGI (reference sequence). CDR3 residues: CASSYTTGNEKLFS. The CDR3 bases are TGTGCCAGCAGTTACACGACAGGGAATGAAAAACTGTTTTCT.

This clonotype has a handful of counts. The rearrangement links TRBV7-9 to TRBJ2-7; 10 bases align to TRBD2. V lost 5 bases, J lost 7 bases, and 5 bases stayed unmatched. In germline, CDR1 is SEHNR, CDR2 FQNEAQ (reference sequence). The CDR3 has 13 amino acids. The CDR3 nucleotides are TGTGCCAGCAGCCCAGCGGGGGGGCAAGAGCAGTACTTC. Translated, it gives CASSPAGGQEQYF. Supplemented by reference TRBV7-9 and TRBJ2-7, the full variable domain reads DTGVSQNPRHKITKRGQNVTFRCDPISEHNRLYWYRQTLGQGPEFLTYFQNEAQLEKSRLLSDRFSAERPKGSFSTLEIQRTEQGDSAMYLCASSPAGGQEQYFGPGTRLTVT.

The chain uses TRBV7-8 and TRBJ2-7, with 10 nucleotides matching TRBD2. This CDR3 region has 14 residues. Looked up from germline, CDR1 is SGHVS and CDR2 is FQNEAQ. V was pared by 7 bases and J by 2 bases, with 5 bases of the junction left unmatched. The CDR3 sequence is CASTTSGETYEQYF. CDR3 nucleotide sequence: TGTGCCAGCACCACTAGCGGGGAAACCTACGAGCAGTACTTC.

This clonotype turned up a few times. The CDR3 here is CASRGSGLYYGYTF. CDR3 DNA sequence: TGTGCCAGCAGGGGTTCGGGGTTATACTATGGCTACACCTTC. The chain couples TRBV6-1 to TRBJ1-2; D not resolved. CDR3 length: 14 residues. CDR1 MNHNS and CDR2 SASEGT come from the germline V gene. V was shortened by 6 bases and J by 3 bases, with 14 bases between the two germline ends.

This clonotype appeared a few times. This chain joins TRBV7-6 and TRBJ2-3; TRBD2 matches 12 bases. The CDR3 covers 15 residues. Germline V gene lookup returns CDR1 SGHVS and CDR2 FNYEAQ. The V and J ends lost 6 bases and 6 bases, in that order; junction bases with no gene match: 7. The CDR3 here is CASSTSGGPSDTQYF. Here the CDR3 DNA reads TGTGCCAGCAGTACTAGCGGGGGGCCATCCGATACGCAGTATTTT.